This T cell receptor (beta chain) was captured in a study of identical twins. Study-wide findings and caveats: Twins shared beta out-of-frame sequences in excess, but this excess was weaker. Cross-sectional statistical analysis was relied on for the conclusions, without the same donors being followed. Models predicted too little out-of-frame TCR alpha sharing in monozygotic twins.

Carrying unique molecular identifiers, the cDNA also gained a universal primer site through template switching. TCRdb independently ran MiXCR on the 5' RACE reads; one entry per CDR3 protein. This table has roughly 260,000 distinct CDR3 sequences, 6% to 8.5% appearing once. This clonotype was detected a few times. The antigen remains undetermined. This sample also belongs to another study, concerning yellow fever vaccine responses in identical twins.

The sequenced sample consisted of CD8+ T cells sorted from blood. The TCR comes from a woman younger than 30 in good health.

The CDR3 sequence: CASSYYPSGEQYV. The CDR3, as DNA: TGTGCCAGCAGTTATTACCCTAGCGGCGAGCAGTACGTC. The V and J genes are TRBV6-5 and TRBJ2-7; 7 nucleotides match TRBD2. Looked up from germline, CDR1 is MNHEY and CDR2 is SVGAGI. The CDR3 runs to 13 residues. The V segment lost 3 bases and the J segment 6 bases; nucleotides outside the gene matches: 5.